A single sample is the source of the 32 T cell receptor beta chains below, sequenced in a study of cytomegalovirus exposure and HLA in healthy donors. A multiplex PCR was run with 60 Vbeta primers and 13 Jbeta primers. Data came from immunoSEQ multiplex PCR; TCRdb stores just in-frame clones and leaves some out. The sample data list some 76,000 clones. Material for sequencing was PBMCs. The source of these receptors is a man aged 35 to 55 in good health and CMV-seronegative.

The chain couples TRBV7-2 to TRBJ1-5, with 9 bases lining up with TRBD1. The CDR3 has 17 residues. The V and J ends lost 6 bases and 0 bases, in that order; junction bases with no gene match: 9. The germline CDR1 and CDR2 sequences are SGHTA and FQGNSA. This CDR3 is CASSPVGTGNSNQPQHF. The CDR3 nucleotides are TGTGCCAGCAGTCCAGTGGGGACAGGGAATAGCAATCAGCCCCAGCATTTT.

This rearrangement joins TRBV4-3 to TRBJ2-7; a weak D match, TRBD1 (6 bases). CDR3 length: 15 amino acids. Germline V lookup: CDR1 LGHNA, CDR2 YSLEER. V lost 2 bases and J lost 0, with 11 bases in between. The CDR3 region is CASSQQGTLSYEQYF. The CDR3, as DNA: TGCGCCAGCAGCCAACAGGGGACCCTCTCCTACGAGCAGTACTTC.

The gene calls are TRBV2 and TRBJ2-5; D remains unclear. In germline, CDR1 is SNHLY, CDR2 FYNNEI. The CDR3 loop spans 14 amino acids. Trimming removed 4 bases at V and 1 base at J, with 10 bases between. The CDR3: CASSVVTPQETQYF. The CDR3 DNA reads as TGTGCCAGCAGTGTGGTCACTCCCCAAGAGACCCAGTACTTC.

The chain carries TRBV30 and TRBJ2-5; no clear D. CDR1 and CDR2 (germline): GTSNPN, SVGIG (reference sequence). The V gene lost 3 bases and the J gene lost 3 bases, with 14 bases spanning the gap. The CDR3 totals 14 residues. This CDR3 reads CAWSPGLAEETQYF. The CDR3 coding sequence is TGTGCCTGGAGCCCTGGTTTGGCCGAAGAGACCCAGTACTTC.

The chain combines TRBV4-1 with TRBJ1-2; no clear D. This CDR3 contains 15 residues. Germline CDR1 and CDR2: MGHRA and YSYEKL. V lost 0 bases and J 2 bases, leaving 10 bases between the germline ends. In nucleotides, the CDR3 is TGCGCCAGCAGCCAAGATGAGTCTTTGAACTATGGCTACACCTTC. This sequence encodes CASSQDESLNYGYTF.

The CDR3 protein is CASSFKLLQETQYF. Here the CDR3 DNA reads TGCGCCAGCAGCTTTAAACTTCTTCAAGAGACCCAGTACTTC. The chain recombines TRBV4-3 with TRBJ2-5, with D uncertain. The CDR3 runs 14 residues. Looked up from germline, CDR1 is LGHNA and CDR2 is YSLEER. The germline V and J ends were trimmed by 5 bases and 2 bases, with 12 bases remaining between them.

The CDR3 loop reads CAWVRDRSSGNTIYF. The CDR3 DNA follows: TGTGCCTGGGTTCGGGACAGGAGCTCTGGAAACACCATATATTTT. The V gene is TRBV30, the J gene TRBJ1-3; 8 bases line up with TRBD1. V shed 5 bases and J 0 bases; nucleotides not matched to a gene: 6. The length of the CDR3 is 15 residues. Germline V gene lookup returns CDR1 GTSNPN and CDR2 SVGIG (reference sequence).

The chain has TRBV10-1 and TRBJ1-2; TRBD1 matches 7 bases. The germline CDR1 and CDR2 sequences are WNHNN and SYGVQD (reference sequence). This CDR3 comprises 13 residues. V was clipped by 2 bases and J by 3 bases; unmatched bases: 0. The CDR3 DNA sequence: TGCGCCAGCAGTGAGGACAGGGACTATGGCTACACCTTC. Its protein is CASSEDRDYGYTF.

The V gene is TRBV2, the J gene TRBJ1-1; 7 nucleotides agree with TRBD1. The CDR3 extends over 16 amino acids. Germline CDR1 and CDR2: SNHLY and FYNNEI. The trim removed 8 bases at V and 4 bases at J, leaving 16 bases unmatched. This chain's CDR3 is CASSGTEEGAGTEAFF. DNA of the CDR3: TGTGCCAGCTCCGGGACCGAAGAGGGGGCTGGCACTGAAGCTTTCTTT.

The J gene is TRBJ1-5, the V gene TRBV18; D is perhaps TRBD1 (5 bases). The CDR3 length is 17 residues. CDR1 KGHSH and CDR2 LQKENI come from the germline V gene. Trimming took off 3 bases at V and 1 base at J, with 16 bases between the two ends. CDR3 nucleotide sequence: TGTGCCAGCTCACCTACCCAATCGGGGGTAAGCAATCAGCCCCAGCATTTT. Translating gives CASSPTQSGVSNQPQHF.

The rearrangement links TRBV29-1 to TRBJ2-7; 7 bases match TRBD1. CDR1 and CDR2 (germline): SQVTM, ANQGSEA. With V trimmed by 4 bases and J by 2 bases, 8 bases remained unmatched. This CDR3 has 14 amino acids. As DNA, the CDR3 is TGCAGCGTTGCCAGACAGGGAAGGACCTACGAGCAGTACTTC. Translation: CSVARQGRTYEQYF.

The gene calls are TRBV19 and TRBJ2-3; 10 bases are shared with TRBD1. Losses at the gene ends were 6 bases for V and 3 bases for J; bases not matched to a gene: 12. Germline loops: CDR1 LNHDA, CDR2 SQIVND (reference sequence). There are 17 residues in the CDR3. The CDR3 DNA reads TGTGCCAGTAGCGACAGGGGGCGCGAAGTCTCAACAGATACGCAGTATTTT. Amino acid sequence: CASSDRGREVSTDTQYF.

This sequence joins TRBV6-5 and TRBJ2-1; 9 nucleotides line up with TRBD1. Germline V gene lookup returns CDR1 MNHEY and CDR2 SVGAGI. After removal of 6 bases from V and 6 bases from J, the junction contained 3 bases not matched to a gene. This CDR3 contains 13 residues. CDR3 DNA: TGTGCCAGCAGGGACAGGGGACGCAATGAGCAGTTCTTC. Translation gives CASRDRGRNEQFF.

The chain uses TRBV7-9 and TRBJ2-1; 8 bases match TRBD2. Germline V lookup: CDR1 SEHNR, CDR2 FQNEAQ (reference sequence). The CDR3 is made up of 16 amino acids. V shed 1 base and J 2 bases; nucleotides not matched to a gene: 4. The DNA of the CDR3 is TGTGCCAGCAGCTTAGGCAGCGGGAGCGCCTACAATGAGCAGTTCTTC. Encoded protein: CASSLGSGSAYNEQFF.

CDR3 bases: TGTGCCACCTCGCCTAAAATCTACAGGGGTTGGGAAAGCGAGCAGTACTTC. Encoded protein: CATSPKIYRGWESEQYF. The chain has TRBV5-4 and TRBJ2-7; 7 bases fit TRBD1. The ends lost 9 bases at V and 6 bases at J; junction bases unmatched: 24. The CDR3 runs to 17 residues. CDR1 is SGHNT and CDR2 is YYREEE in the germline V gene (reference sequence).

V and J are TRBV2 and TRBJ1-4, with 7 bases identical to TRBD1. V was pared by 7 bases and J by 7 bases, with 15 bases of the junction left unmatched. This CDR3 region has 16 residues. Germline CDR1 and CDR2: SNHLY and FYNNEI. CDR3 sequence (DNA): TGTGCCAGCACCCCGAGGTCGGGCAGGGGGTTTGAAAAACTGTTTTTT. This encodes CASTPRSGRGFEKLFF.

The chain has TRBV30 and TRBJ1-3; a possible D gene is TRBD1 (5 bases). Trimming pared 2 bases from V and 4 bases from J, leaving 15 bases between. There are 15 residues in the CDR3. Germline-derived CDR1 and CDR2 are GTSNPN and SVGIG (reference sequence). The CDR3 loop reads CAWSSGRGGGNTIYF. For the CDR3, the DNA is TGTGCCTGGAGTTCGGGGAGGGGCGGAGGAAACACCATATATTTT.

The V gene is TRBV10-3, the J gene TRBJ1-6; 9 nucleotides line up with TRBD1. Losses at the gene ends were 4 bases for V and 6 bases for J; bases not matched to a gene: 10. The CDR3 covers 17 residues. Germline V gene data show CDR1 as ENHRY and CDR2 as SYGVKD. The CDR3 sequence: CAISGTRQGVVNSPLHF. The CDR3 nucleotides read TGTGCCATCAGTGGAACGAGACAGGGGGTTGTTAATTCACCCCTCCACTTT.

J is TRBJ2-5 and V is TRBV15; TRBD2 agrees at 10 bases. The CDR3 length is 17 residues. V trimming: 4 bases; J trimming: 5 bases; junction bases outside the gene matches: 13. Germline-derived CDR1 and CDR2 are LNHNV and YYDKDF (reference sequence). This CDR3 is CATSKQAGGTFGETQYF. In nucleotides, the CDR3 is TGTGCCACCAGCAAGCAAGCGGGAGGGACTTTCGGTGAGACCCAGTACTTC.

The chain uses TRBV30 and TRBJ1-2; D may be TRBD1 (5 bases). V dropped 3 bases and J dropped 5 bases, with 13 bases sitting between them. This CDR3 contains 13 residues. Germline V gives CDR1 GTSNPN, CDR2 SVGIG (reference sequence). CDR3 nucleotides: TGTGCCTGGAGGGGACTCTTTCTGTATGGCTACACCTTC. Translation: CAWRGLFLYGYTF.

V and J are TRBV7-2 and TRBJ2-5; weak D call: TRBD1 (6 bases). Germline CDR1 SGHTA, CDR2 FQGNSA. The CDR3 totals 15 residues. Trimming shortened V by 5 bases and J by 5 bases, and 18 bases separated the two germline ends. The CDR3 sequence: CASSPDGGPWETQYF. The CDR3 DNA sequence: TGTGCCAGCAGCCCAGATGGGGGCCCGTGGGAGACCCAGTACTTC.

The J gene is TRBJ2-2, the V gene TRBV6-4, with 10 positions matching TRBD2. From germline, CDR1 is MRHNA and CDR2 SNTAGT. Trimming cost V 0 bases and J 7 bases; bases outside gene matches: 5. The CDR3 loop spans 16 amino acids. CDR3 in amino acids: CASSDSAGGPNGELFF. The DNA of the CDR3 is TGTGCCAGCAGTGACTCAGCGGGAGGGCCGAACGGGGAGCTGTTTTTT.

In nucleotides, the CDR3 is TGTGCCATCAGGGCCGGCGGGATTGACTACGAGCAGTACTTC. Translated, it gives CAIRAGGIDYEQYF. This rearrangement joins TRBV10-3 to TRBJ2-7; a possible D gene is TRBD2 (6 bases). Germline CDR1 and CDR2: ENHRY and SYGVKD. The ends were cut back, 6 bases at V and 3 bases at J, with 15 bases in the middle. The CDR3 covers 14 residues.

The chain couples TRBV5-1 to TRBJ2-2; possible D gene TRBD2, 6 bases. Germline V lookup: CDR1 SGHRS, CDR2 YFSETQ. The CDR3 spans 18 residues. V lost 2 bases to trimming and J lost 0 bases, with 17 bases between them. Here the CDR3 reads CASSLLARDFSNTGELFF. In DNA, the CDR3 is TGCGCCAGCAGCTTATTGGCCAGGGACTTCTCGAACACCGGGGAGCTGTTTTTT.

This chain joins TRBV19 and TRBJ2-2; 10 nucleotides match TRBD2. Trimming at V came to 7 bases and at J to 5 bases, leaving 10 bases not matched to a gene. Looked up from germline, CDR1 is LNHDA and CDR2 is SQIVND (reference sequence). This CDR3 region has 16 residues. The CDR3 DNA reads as TGTGCCAGTATGCCCTCTAGCGGGAGTAGTACCGGGGAGCTGTTTTTT. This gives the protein CASMPSSGSSTGELFF.

As DNA, the CDR3 is TGTGCCAGCAGAGTGAGCTCTGGAAACACCATATATTTT. Its protein is CASRVSSGNTIYF. This chain connects TRBV27 to TRBJ1-3; D is unclear. CDR1 MNHEY and CDR2 SMNVEV come from the germline V gene (reference sequence). The germline V and J ends were trimmed by 6 bases and 0 bases, with 6 bases remaining between them. The CDR3 sequence is 13 residues long.

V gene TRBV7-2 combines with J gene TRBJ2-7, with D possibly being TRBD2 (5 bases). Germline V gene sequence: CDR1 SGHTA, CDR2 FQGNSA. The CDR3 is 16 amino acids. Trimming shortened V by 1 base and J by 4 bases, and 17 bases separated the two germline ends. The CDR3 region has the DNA TGTGCCAGCAGCTTAGGTCCGGGGAGAGGGAAATACGAGCAGTACTTC. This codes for CASSLGPGRGKYEQYF.

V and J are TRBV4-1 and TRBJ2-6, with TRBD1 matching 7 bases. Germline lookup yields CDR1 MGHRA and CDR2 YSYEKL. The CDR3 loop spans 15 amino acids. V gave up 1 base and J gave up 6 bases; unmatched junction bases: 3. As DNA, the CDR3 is TGCGCCAGCAGCCAAGGACAGGGAAAGGCCAACGTCCTGACTTTC. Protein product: CASSQGQGKANVLTF.

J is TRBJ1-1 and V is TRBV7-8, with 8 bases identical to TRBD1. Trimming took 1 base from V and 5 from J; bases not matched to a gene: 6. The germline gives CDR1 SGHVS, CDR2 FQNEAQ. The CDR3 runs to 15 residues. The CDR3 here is CASSLGQGARTEAFF. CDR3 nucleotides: TGTGCCAGCAGCTTAGGCCAGGGGGCAAGGACTGAAGCTTTCTTT.

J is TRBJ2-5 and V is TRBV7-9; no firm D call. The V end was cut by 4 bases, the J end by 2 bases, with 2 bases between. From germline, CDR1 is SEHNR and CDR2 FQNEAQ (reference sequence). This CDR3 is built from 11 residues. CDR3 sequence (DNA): TGTGCCAGCAGCTCTCAAGAGACCCAGTACTTC. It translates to CASSSQETQYF.

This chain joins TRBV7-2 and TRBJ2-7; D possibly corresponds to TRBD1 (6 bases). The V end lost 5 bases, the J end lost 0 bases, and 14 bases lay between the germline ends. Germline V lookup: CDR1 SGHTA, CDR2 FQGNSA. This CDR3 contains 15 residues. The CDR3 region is CASSRQGTSSYEQYF. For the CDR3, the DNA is TGTGCCAGCAGCAGGCAGGGGACATCCTCCTACGAGCAGTACTTC.

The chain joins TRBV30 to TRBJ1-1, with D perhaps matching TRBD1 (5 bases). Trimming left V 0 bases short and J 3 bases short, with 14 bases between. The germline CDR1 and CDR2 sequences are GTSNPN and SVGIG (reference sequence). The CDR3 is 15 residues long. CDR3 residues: CAWSVRLTGDTEAFF. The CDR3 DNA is TGTGCCTGGAGTGTACGATTGACGGGGGACACTGAAGCTTTCTTT.